This is a list of T cell receptor beta chains from one sample in a study of a mutant IDH1 vaccine in newly diagnosed glioma. These receptors' antigens are unknown. Assay: immunoSEQ multiplex PCR; the TCRdb copy retains only in-frame clones and omits some. The profile shows about 54,000 clones, 80% of them singletons. Sequencing used PBMCs, obtained from a glioma patient whose treatment included an IDH1 peptide vaccine. All receptors derive from a man aged 40-49 years with glioma. The CDR3 runs from the conserved cysteine through the conserved F or W. D genes are given only for firm matches. Clone size appears in some rows only: once, few, many, or a class for an expanded clone.

.	TRBV5-1	TRBJ2-7	.	CASSAMDWTEQYF	TGCGCCAGCAGCGCCATGGATTGGACGGAGCAGTACTTC
.	TRBV7-2	TRBJ1-6	.	CASSLRTRQGSPLHF	TGTGCCAGCAGCCTCCGAACCCGGCAGGGTTCACCCCTCCACTTT
TRBD2	TRBV6-4	TRBJ2-2	.	CASSSVAGDTGELFF	TGTGCCAGCAGTTCGGTAGCGGGGGACACCGGGGAGCTGTTTTTT
.	TRBV18	TRBJ2-2	once	CASSPRVDANTGELFF	TGTGCCAGCTCACCCCGGGTTGACGCGAACACCGGGGAGCTGTTTTTT
.	TRBV6-5	TRBJ1-2	.	CASAWTGGASGYTF	TGTGCCAGCGCCTGGACGGGGGGGGCGTCTGGCTACACCTTC
TRBD2	TRBV5-6	TRBJ2-3	.	CASSLGPAGGQDTQYF	TGTGCCAGCAGCTTGGGTCCAGCGGGGGGGCAGGATACGCAGTATTTT
.	TRBV7-9	TRBJ2-1	.	CASSRDLTSYNEQFF	TGTGCCAGCAGCAGGGACCTGACCTCCTACAATGAGCAGTTCTTC
TRBD1	TRBV5-1	TRBJ2-3	.	CASSSQPGQNTDTQYF	TGCGCCAGCAGCTCTCAACCGGGACAGAACACAGATACGCAGTATTTT
.	TRBV5-1	TRBJ2-2	.	CASSLGGTGELFF	TGCGCCAGCAGCTTGGGTGGGACCGGGGAGCTGTTTTTT
.	TRBV6-1	TRBJ1-2	few	CASSPGAWGYTF	TGTGCCAGCAGTCCGGGGGCGTGGGGCTACACCTTC
TRBD2	TRBV30	TRBJ2-5	.	CAWRGGGLAGKYQETQYF	TGTGCCTGGAGGGGAGGAGGACTAGCGGGGAAGTACCAAGAGACCCAGTACTTC
.	TRBV6-6	TRBJ2-7	.	CASSPTAYEQYF	TGTGCCAGCAGCCCAACAGCCTACGAGCAGTACTTC
TRBD1	TRBV6-5	TRBJ1-6	.	CASSYTQGRRDSPLHF	TGTGCCAGCAGTTACACACAGGGGAGAAGGGACTCACCCCTCCACTTT
TRBD1	TRBV6-5	TRBJ1-1	.	CASSEGQANTEAFF	TGTGCCAGCAGCGAGGGACAGGCGAACACTGAAGCTTTCTTT
.	TRBV10-2	TRBJ1-2	.	CAISGGQGYGYTF	TGCGCCATCTCGGGGGGTCAGGGCTATGGCTACACCTTC
.	TRBV2	TRBJ1-3	once	CASSEGPGAGGTGNTIYF	TGTGCCAGCAGTGAAGGCCCAGGGGCCGGGGGGACTGGAAACACCATATATTTT